A single sample gave rise to the 27 T cell receptor beta chains below, sequenced in a study of blood T cells in healthy people across ages. Sample-barcoded 5' priming and a J-beta primer mix drove a second PCR of about 6 to 12 cycles. TCRdb redid the calling of the 5' RACE reads with MiXCR, one entry per CDR3 protein. Counted here are about 760,000 distinct CDR3 sequences, around 50% occurring once; the ten biggest clones make up around a quarter. Material for sequencing was blood. All receptors come from a man aged 40-49 years in good health.

This rearrangement joins TRBV7-2 to TRBJ2-5; tentatively, D is TRBD2 (6 bases). CDR1 and CDR2 from the germline V gene are SGHTA and FQGNSA. Deletions cut 2 bases from V and 5 bases from J, with 18 bases between. This CDR3 is built from 16 residues. CDR3 residues: CASSLRSWDLRETQYF. The CDR3 region has the DNA TGTGCCAGCAGCTTACGATCCTGGGACTTGCGGGAGACCCAGTACTTC.

J is TRBJ2-2 and V is TRBV4-1; TRBD1 agrees at 11 bases. Germline assignment: CDR1 MGHRA and CDR2 YSYEKL. This CDR3 region has 18 residues. V shed 3 bases and J 0 bases; nucleotides not matched to a gene: 6. CDR3 DNA: TGCGCCAGCAGCCACTTGCCGGGACAGGGGGCGAACACCGGGGAGCTGTTTTTT. Translated: CASSHLPGQGANTGELFF.

V and J are TRBV5-1 and TRBJ1-4, with a weak D call TRBD1 (5 bases). The germline V gene has CDR1 SGHRS and CDR2 YFSETQ. Trimming took 0 bases from V and 3 from J, leaving 9 bases between them. The CDR3 runs to 15 residues. The CDR3 loop reads CASSLEQAANEKLFF. CDR3 nucleotide sequence: TGCGCCAGCAGCTTGGAACAGGCGGCTAATGAAAAACTGTTTTTT.

The V call is TRBV28, the J call TRBJ2-3; 7 positions agree with TRBD1. The CDR3 runs 14 residues. Looked up from germline, CDR1 is MDHEN and CDR2 is SYDVKM. V was clipped by 6 bases and J by 5 bases; unmatched bases: 8. The CDR3 bases are TGTGCCAGCAGCCCGGACAGGTTGCAAGATACGCAGTATTTT. This gives the protein CASSPDRLQDTQYF.

The rearrangement uses TRBV20-1 and TRBJ2-1; TRBD2 matches 9 bases. This CDR3 comprises 14 residues. CDR1 is DFQATT and CDR2 is SNEGSKA in the germline V gene (reference sequence). The junction had 2 bases not matched to a gene; V was cut back by 2 bases and J by 3 bases. The CDR3: CSARRLAVYNEQFF. The CDR3, as DNA: TGCAGTGCTAGAAGACTAGCGGTCTACAATGAGCAGTTCTTC.

The V gene is TRBV5-1, the J gene TRBJ2-5, with 9 bases aligning to TRBD1. TRBJ2-7 explains the end of the DNA better; the J call may be wrong. The CDR3 has 16 amino acids. Germline CDR1 is SGHRS and CDR2 is YFSETQ. CDR3 DNA: TGCGCCAGCAGCTACGCACGTACGGGACAGGGAGACGAGCAGTACTTC. Translating it yields CASSYARTGQGDEQYF.

This clonotype was recorded a few times. The CDR3 nucleotides are TGTGCCAGCAGCTTGTGGGGGGCCAATCAGCCCCAGCATTTT. Encoded protein: CASSLWGANQPQHF. This rearrangement joins TRBV5-5 to TRBJ1-5, with D possibly being TRBD1 (6 bases). CDR1 and CDR2 from the germline V gene are SGHKS and YYEKEE (reference sequence). The CDR3 covers 14 residues. V lost 1 base, J lost 3 bases, and 8 bases lay in between.

V and J are TRBV12-5 and TRBJ1-4; possible D gene TRBD1, 6 bases. CDR3 length: 14 residues. Germline CDR1 is LGHNT and CDR2 is FRNRAP. The V gene lost 11 bases and the J gene lost 8 bases, with 21 bases spanning the gap. The CDR3 nucleotides read TGTGCTGGTGAATACCGGGACACGGGAGAAAAACTGTTTTTT. This codes for CAGEYRDTGEKLFF.

This clonotype was seen more than once but under ten times. V usage is TRBV12-3 or TRBV12-4 and J usage is TRBJ2-5, with a weak D call TRBD1 (5 bases). This CDR3 comprises 13 residues. V shed 5 bases and J shed 0 bases, with 7 bases lying between them. In nucleotides, the CDR3 is TGTGCCAGCAGTGGACAAAACCAAGAGACCCAGTACTTC. It codes for CASSGQNQETQYF.

Only a few counts were recorded for this clonotype. The CDR3: CASSESGGETQYF. The CDR3 nucleotides read TGTGCCAGCAGTGAATCCGGAGGTGAGACCCAGTACTTC. The V call is TRBV25-1, the J call TRBJ2-5; a weak D match, TRBD2 (5 bases). This CDR3 is built from 13 residues. V lost 1 base, J lost 5 bases, and 8 bases lay in between. Germline V gene data show CDR1 as MGHDK and CDR2 as SYGVNS.

V gene TRBV27 combines with J gene TRBJ2-7, with TRBD2 matching 8 bases. With 6 bases clipped from V and 3 bases from J, the junction kept 4 bases outside the gene matches. This CDR3 region has 13 residues. Germline V gene data show CDR1 as MNHEY and CDR2 as SMNVEV (reference sequence). This CDR3 reads CASRGTSRYEQYF. Written as DNA, the CDR3 is TGTGCCAGCAGAGGGACTAGTCGCTACGAGCAGTACTTC.

The chain links TRBV4-3 to TRBJ2-3; 16 bases align to TRBD2. The CDR3 spans 21 residues. Losses at the gene ends were 0 bases for V and 4 bases for J; bases not matched to a gene: 13. CDR1 and CDR2 (germline): LGHNA, YSLEER. The chain's CDR3 is CASSQDPAGTSGRARADTQYF. CDR3 nucleotides: TGCGCCAGCAGCCAAGATCCCGCTGGGACTAGCGGGAGGGCTAGGGCAGATACGCAGTATTTT.

This chain links TRBV18 with TRBJ2-7, with D perhaps TRBD1 or TRBD2 (5 bases each). Near its end, the DNA agrees better with TRBJ2-4, so the J call may be wrong. Germline CDR1 KGHSH, CDR2 LQKENI. The CDR3 consists of 18 residues. CDR3 nucleotides: TGTGCCAGCTCACTCGGCGGGCAGGGCATTCAAGCCAAAAACATTCAGTACTTC. This sequence encodes CASSLGGQGIQAKNIQYF.

Remarks on this clonotype: A junction boundary mismatches the germline segment, possibly from a read error. The V gene is TRBV28, the J gene TRBJ2-5, with unresolved D. The CDR3 length is 14 residues. In germline, CDR1 is MDHEN, CDR2 SYDVKM. CDR3 bases: TGTGCCAGCAGTTTATTAGGCAGGAAAGAGGCCCAGTACTTC. Translated: CASSLLGRKEAQYF.

This chain uses TRBV24-1 with TRBJ2-4; a weak D match, TRBD2 (6 bases). Trimming removed 10 bases at V and 13 bases at J, with 19 bases between. CDR1 and CDR2 (germline): KGHDR, SFDVKD. The CDR3 runs 12 residues. CDR3 sequence reads: CATSGSSYGQYF. CDR3 nucleotides: TGTGCCACTAGCGGTTCATCCTACGGGCAGTACTTC.

This rearrangement joins TRBV5-1 to TRBJ2-6; D is undetermined. V gave up 0 bases and J gave up 2 bases, with 9 bases separating them. This CDR3 has 16 residues. Germline CDR1 reads SGHRS; CDR2 reads YFSETQ. The CDR3 sequence is CASSLVLSPGANVLTF. Here the CDR3 DNA reads TGCGCCAGCAGCTTGGTGCTATCCCCTGGGGCCAACGTCCTGACTTTC.

This clonotype was picked up a small number of times. This chain joins TRBV28 and TRBJ2-7, with 7 bases matching TRBD2. The CDR3 is 14 residues long. Trimming cost V 10 bases and J 7 bases; bases outside gene matches: 16. CDR1 and CDR2 from the germline V gene are MDHEN and SYDVKM. The CDR3 region is CATLGRGWGLEQYF. The CDR3 coding sequence is TGTGCCACCTTAGGGAGGGGATGGGGTTTAGAGCAGTACTTC.

The chain employs TRBV15 and TRBJ2-7, with D tentatively TRBD1 or TRBD2 (5 bases each). In germline, CDR1 is LNHNV, CDR2 YYDKDF (reference sequence). The CDR3 loop spans 14 amino acids. Trimming removed 0 bases from V and 3 bases from J, with 9 bases in between. CDR3 in amino acids: CATSRDTGLYEQYF. As DNA, the CDR3 is TGTGCCACCAGCAGAGATACGGGGCTCTACGAGCAGTACTTC.

The genes are TRBV7-2 and TRBJ2-6, with a possible D match to TRBD1 (5 bases). Per the germline V gene, CDR1 is SGHTA and CDR2 is FQGNSA. Deletions cut 0 bases from V and 4 bases from J, with 19 bases between. The CDR3 has 19 residues. The chain's CDR3 is CASSLAQKGVARGANVLTF. The CDR3 DNA reads as TGTGCCAGCAGCTTAGCGCAAAAAGGGGTGGCGCGAGGGGCCAACGTCCTGACTTTC.

This chain connects TRBV27 to TRBJ2-7; TRBD1 matches at 10 bases. Germline CDR1 and CDR2: MNHEY and SMNVEV (reference sequence). This CDR3 is 13 amino acids long. The V segment lost 8 bases and the J segment 5 bases; nucleotides outside the gene matches: 6. This CDR3 reads CASGLGTGDEQYF. Here the CDR3 DNA reads TGTGCCAGCGGACTGGGGACAGGGGACGAGCAGTACTTC.

The sample holds a few counts of this clonotype. The chain employs TRBV5-7 and TRBJ2-7; possibly TRBD2 for D (7 bases). TRBV5-7 is designated an ORF whose function remains uncertain. CDR3 length equals 18 residues. The V end lost 3 bases, the J end lost 3 bases, and 25 bases lay between the germline ends. CDR3 in amino acids: CASSWFWGGQGGNYEQYF. In nucleotides, the CDR3 is TGTGCCAGCAGCTGGTTTTGGGGGGGGCAGGGAGGTAACTACGAGCAGTACTTC.

The chain links TRBV27 to TRBJ2-5; 8 bases map to TRBD2. V lost 8 bases and J lost 5; bases outside the gene matches: 13. CDR3 size: 15 residues. Germline assignment: CDR1 MNHEY and CDR2 SMNVEV (reference sequence). CDR3 region: CASGEAGEGWETQYF. CDR3 in DNA: TGTGCCAGCGGAGAAGCGGGAGAGGGGTGGGAGACCCAGTACTTC.

The chain has TRBV12-3 or TRBV12-4 and TRBJ1-2; a weak D match, TRBD1 (5 bases). V was cut by 6 bases and J by 1 base, with 12 bases left in between. The CDR3 has 14 amino acids. The CDR3 loop reads CASSRDSHNYGYTF. DNA for the CDR3: TGTGCCAGCAGCCGGGACTCTCATAACTATGGCTACACCTTC.

The chain joins TRBV29-1 to TRBJ1-1; tentative D call: TRBD1 (5 bases). The ends were cut back, 4 bases at V and 10 bases at J, with 10 bases in the middle. The CDR3 is 10 residues long. Germline V gene lookup returns CDR1 SQVTM and CDR2 ANQGSEA. The DNA of the CDR3 is TGCAGCGTTGGGGGACGTGGAGCTTTCTTT. It is translated as CSVGGRGAFF.

This clonotype was picked up a small number of times. The V and J genes are TRBV27 and TRBJ2-7; maybe TRBD2 (5 bases). V shed 2 bases and J shed 1 base, with 12 bases lying between them. The CDR3 spans 15 residues. CDR1 and CDR2 from the germline V gene are MNHEY and SMNVEV (reference sequence). CDR3 region: CASSLAADGSYEQYF. The CDR3 region has the DNA TGTGCCAGCAGTTTAGCAGCGGACGGATCCTACGAGCAGTACTTC.

The genes are TRBV5-1 and TRBJ2-5; D possibly uses TRBD1 or TRBD2 (5 bases each). The DNA end favors TRBJ2-7, so the J call may be wrong. CDR1 and CDR2 (germline): SGHRS, YFSETQ. The CDR3 is 17 residues long. CDR3 bases: TGCGCCAGCAGCGGCGAGGGGCCCCGCTTTTTGTCTTACGAGCAGTACTTC. It translates to CASSGEGPRFLSYEQYF.

This chain connects TRBV7-8 to TRBJ2-4; the match to TRBD2 covers 10 bases. Germline V lookup: CDR1 SGHVS, CDR2 FQNEAQ. The ends lost 2 bases at V and 1 base at J; junction bases unmatched: 5. This CDR3 is built from 17 residues. CDR3: CASSLTIAGGAKNIQYF. CDR3 DNA: TGTGCCAGCAGCTTAACCATAGCGGGGGGTGCCAAAAACATTCAGTACTTC. The full variable domain, its missing parts supplied by reference TRBV7-8 and TRBJ2-4, is GAGVSQSPRYKVAKRGQDVALRCDPISGHVSLFWYQQALGQGPEFLTYFQNEAQLDKSGLPSDRFFAERPEGSVSTLKIQRTQQEDSAVYLCASSLTIAGGAKNIQYFGAGTRLSVL.